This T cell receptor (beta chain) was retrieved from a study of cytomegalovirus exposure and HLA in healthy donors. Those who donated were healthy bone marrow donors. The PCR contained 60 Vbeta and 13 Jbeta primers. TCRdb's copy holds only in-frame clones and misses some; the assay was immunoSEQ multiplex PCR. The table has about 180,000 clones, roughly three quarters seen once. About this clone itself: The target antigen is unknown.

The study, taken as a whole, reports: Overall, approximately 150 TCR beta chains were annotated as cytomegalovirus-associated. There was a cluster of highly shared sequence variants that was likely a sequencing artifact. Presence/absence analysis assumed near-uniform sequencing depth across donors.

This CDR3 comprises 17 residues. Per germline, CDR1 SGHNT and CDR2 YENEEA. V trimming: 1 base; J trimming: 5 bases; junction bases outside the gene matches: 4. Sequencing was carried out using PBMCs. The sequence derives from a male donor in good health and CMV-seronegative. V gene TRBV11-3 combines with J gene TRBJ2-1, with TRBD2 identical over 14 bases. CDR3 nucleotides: TGTGCCAGCAGCTTAGGTGGACTAGCGGGAGGCGACAATGAGCAGTTCTTC. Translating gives CASSLGGLAGGDNEQFF.